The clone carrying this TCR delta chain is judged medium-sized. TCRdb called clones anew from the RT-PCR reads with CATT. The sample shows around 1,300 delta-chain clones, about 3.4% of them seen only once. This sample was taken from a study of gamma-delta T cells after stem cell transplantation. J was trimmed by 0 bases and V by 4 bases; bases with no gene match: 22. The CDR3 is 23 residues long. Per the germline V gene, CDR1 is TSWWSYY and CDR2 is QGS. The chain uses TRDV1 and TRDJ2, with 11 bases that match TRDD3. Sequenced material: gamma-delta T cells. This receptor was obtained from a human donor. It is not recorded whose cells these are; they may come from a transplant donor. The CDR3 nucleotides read TGTGCTCTTGGGGTTCCTCGGCCTTCCTACCTGGGGGATACCGAAGCTTTGACAGCACAACTCTTCTTT. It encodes CALGVPRPSYLGDTEALTAQLFF.